Here is one T cell receptor beta chain with its context. Assay used: immunoSEQ multiplex PCR; TCRdb lists only in-frame clones, some missing. The sample has around 990,000 clones, approximately 80% seen once. These data are taken from a study of shared clonotypes between healthy human individuals. CDR3 length: 16 residues. V shed 2 bases and J 0 bases; nucleotides not matched to a gene: 4. Germline V gene data show CDR1 as SGHRS and CDR2 as YFSETQ. Sequenced input: memory CD4+ T cells from PBMCs. Regarding subset: CD45RA-negative fraction. V usage is TRBV5-1 and J usage is TRBJ1-1; TRBD1 matches 10 bases. This TCR was recovered from a man younger than 30 in good health. Some clones in this sample may be carry-over from other donors' samples. This chain's CDR3 is CASSFGTGAMNTEAFF. The CDR3 DNA reads TGCGCCAGCAGCTTCGGGACAGGGGCAATGAACACTGAAGCTTTCTTT.